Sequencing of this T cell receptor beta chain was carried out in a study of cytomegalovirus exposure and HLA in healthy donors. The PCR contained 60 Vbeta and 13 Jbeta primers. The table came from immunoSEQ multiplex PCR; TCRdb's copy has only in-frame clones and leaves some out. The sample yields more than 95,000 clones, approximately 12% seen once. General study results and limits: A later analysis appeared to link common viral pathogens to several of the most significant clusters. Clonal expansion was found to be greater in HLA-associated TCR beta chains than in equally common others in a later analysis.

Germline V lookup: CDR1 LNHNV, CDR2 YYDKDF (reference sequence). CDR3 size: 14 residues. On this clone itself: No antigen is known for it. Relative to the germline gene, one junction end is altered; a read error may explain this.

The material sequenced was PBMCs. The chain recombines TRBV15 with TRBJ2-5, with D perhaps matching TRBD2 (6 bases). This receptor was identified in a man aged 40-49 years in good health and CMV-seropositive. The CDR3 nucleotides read TGTGCCACCAGAACCCGGGACTCTGAAGAGAACCAGTACTTC. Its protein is CATRTRDSEENQYF.